This entry lists 15 T cell receptor beta chains sequenced from one sample in a study of blood T cell repertoires in COVID-19. Using immunoSEQ multiplex PCR, the repertoire was profiled, and TCRdb retains in-frame clones only, with some absent. The sample holds 90,000 to 150,000 clones, 65% to 80% seen once. Input material: peripheral blood. All receptors derive from a man between 65 and 85 years old with acute or convalescent COVID-19.

The V gene is TRBV6-4, the J gene TRBJ1-1; D unresolved. Germline CDR1 and CDR2: MRHNA and SNTAGT. Trimming removed 7 bases at V and 2 bases at J, with 17 bases between. CDR3 length: 15 amino acids. The CDR3 spells CASNARGAFNTEAFF. The CDR3 nucleotides are TGTGCCAGCAACGCCCGGGGAGCTTTTAACACTGAAGCTTTCTTT.

The J gene is TRBJ2-1, the V gene TRBV2; the match to TRBD2 covers 7 bases. The junction had 14 bases not matched to a gene; V was cut back by 7 bases and J by 8 bases. The CDR3 length is 15 residues. Germline CDR1 SNHLY, CDR2 FYNNEI. CDR3 protein: CASKLGTTLGDEQFF. CDR3 bases: TGTGCCAGCAAGCTTGGGACTACCCTAGGGGATGAGCAGTTCTTC.

This clone showed up just a few times. The chain links TRBV10-3 to TRBJ2-2, with 12 bases fitting TRBD2. This CDR3 has 15 amino acids. Germline CDR1 reads ENHRY; CDR2 reads SYGVKD. After removal of 7 bases from V and 6 bases from J, the junction contained 6 bases not matched to a gene. CDR3 sequence: CAITRLAGVPGELFF. The CDR3 nucleotides read TGTGCCATCACCCGACTAGCGGGAGTGCCCGGGGAGCTGTTTTTT.

The chain employs TRBV27 and TRBJ2-2; TRBD1 matches at 8 bases. J lost 0 bases, V lost 5 bases, and 8 bases had no gene match. The CDR3 length is 17 residues. Germline V lookup: CDR1 MNHEY, CDR2 SMNVEV (reference sequence). The CDR3: CASSLGTGLANTGELFF. The DNA for the CDR3 is TGTGCCAGCAGTCTCGGGACAGGCCTTGCGAACACCGGGGAGCTGTTTTTT.

The chain joins TRBV12-3 or TRBV12-4 to TRBJ2-5; TRBD1 agrees at 9 bases. The CDR3 totals 13 residues. Trimming took 5 bases from V and 7 from J; bases not matched to a gene: 5. Here the CDR3 reads CASSRDRAGTQYF. CDR3 sequence (DNA): TGTGCCAGCAGTCGGGACAGGGCCGGGACCCAGTACTTC.

This chain joins TRBV29-1 and TRBJ1-1; D uncertain. The CDR3 covers 13 residues. V gave up 4 bases and J gave up 0 bases, with 9 bases separating them. In germline, CDR1 is SQVTM, CDR2 ANQGSEA. In DNA, the CDR3 is TGCAGCGTTGGCGGTCTGATGAACACTGAAGCTTTCTTT. Translation gives CSVGGLMNTEAFF.

This clone was seen a handful of times. The chain carries TRBV6-5 and TRBJ1-6; the match to TRBD1 covers 8 bases. CDR3 length equals 16 residues. The junction had 10 bases not matched to a gene; V was cut back by 2 bases and J by 10 bases. Germline CDR1 is MNHEY and CDR2 is SVGAGI. Here the CDR3 reads CASSYTPDRAISPLHF. The DNA for the CDR3 is TGTGCCAGCAGTTACACCCCGGACAGGGCTATCTCACCCCTCCACTTT.

Only one count was recorded for this clone. The gene calls are TRBV3-1 (or the pseudogene TRBV3-2) and TRBJ2-5; 11 bases map to TRBD2. Germline-derived CDR1 and CDR2 are LGHDT and YNNKEL (reference sequence). V trimming: 6 bases; J trimming: 5 bases; junction bases outside the gene matches: 8. The CDR3 consists of 15 residues. The CDR3 here is CASRPLAGGWETQYF. DNA for the CDR3: TGTGCCAGCAGACCTCTAGCGGGAGGATGGGAGACCCAGTACTTC.

Regarding this clone: One end of the junction is discordant with germline, which a read error may explain. The chain uses TRBV20-1 and TRBJ1-4; TRBD1 might be the D (5 bases). Germline CDR1 reads DFQATT; CDR2 reads SNEGSKA (reference sequence). The length of the CDR3 is 11 residues. Here the CDR3 DNA reads TGCAGTGCTAAGGGTGGCACAGGCGAAATTTTT. Amino acid sequence: CSAKGGTGEIF.

The genes are TRBV11-2 and TRBJ1-1; D unresolved. The CDR3 is made up of 14 amino acids. Germline V gives CDR1 SGHAT, CDR2 FQNNGV. V lost 2 bases to trimming and J lost 0 bases, with 7 bases between them. In DNA form, the CDR3 reads TGTGCCAGCAGCTTACCTGTCTTGAACACTGAAGCTTTCTTT. Its translation: CASSLPVLNTEAFF.

The gene calls are TRBV12-2 and TRBJ2-3; the table's D call, TRBD1, has no DNA check behind it. TRBV12-2 is recorded as a pseudogene. This CDR3 spans 16 amino acids. Here the CDR3 reads CASPWTGEVDEDTQYF. The DNA for the CDR3 is TGTGCAAGTCCCTGGACAGGGGAGGTCGATGAAGATACGCAGTATTTT.

The chain has TRBV6-4 and TRBJ2-3; TRBD1 might be the D (6 bases). Deletions cut 3 bases from V and 5 bases from J, with 9 bases between. Germline assignment: CDR1 MRHNA and CDR2 SNTAGT. This CDR3 spans 13 amino acids. The CDR3 DNA sequence: TGTGCCAGCAGTGAACAGGGTGGAGATACGCAGTATTTT. Its protein product is CASSEQGGDTQYF.

This CDR3 is CASSYGRGLYEQYF. In DNA form, the CDR3 reads TGTGCCAGCAGTTACGGCAGGGGATTATACGAGCAGTACTTC. This chain uses TRBV6-6 with TRBJ2-7, with a weak D call TRBD1 (6 bases). The CDR3 totals 14 residues. The germline V and J ends were trimmed by 2 bases and 4 bases, with 12 bases remaining between them. Germline V gene lookup returns CDR1 MNHNY and CDR2 SVGAGI (reference sequence).

The chain is built from TRBV14 and TRBJ2-7; 9 bases are a match to TRBD2. The V segment lost 7 bases and the J segment 7 bases; nucleotides outside the gene matches: 17. The CDR3 totals 16 residues. CDR1 SGHDN and CDR2 FVKESK come from the germline V gene. The CDR3 DNA is TGTGCCAGCATCCATTTTCCGGCGGGGGGGCCTAGGGAGCAGTACTTC. Its protein is CASIHFPAGGPREQYF.

V gene TRBV6-5 combines with J gene TRBJ2-7, with 9 bases fitting TRBD2. This CDR3 region has 14 residues. V dropped 7 bases and J dropped 0; count of bases not matched to a gene: 4. Germline-derived CDR1 and CDR2 are MNHEY and SVGAGI. The CDR3 nucleotides are TGTGCCAGCACTGCGACTAGCGGCTCCTACGAGCAGTACTTC. This codes for CASTATSGSYEQYF.